The 26 T cell receptor beta chains reported below all come from one sample, sequenced in a study of Graves' ophthalmopathy and Graves' hyperthyroidism. Amplification of the TCR beta CDR3 regions used RNA transcripts (as template). Investigators did first-round RT-PCR with HTBI primers, then second-round multiplex PCR. TCRdb re-called the multiplex PCR reads through MiXCR, storing one row per CDR3 protein. The sample records 680,000 or so distinct CDR3 sequences, 22% being singletons. Input material: peripheral blood. The receptors stem from a woman aged 18 to 35 with stable Graves' hyperthyroidism. Some clones in this sample may be carry-over from other donors' samples.

This clonotype was seen ten or more times. The chain carries TRBV2 and TRBJ2-5; 14 bases agree with TRBD2. Per germline, CDR1 SNHLY and CDR2 FYNNEI. This CDR3 has 14 residues. V shed 8 bases and J 5 bases; nucleotides not matched to a gene: 4. CDR3 sequence: CASQTSGRGETQYF. The CDR3 DNA is TGTGCCAGCCAGACTAGCGGGAGGGGGGAGACCCAGTACTTC.

In the case of this clonotype: At one end the junction does not follow the germline gene, possibly because of a read error. The chain combines TRBV6-1 with TRBJ1-2, with TRBD1 matching over 7 bases. The CDR3 loop spans 12 amino acids. Per the germline V gene, CDR1 is MNHNS and CDR2 is SASEGT. The DNA of the CDR3 is TGTGCCAGCAGGACAGGGCTCTATGGCTACGCCTTC. It translates to CASRTGLYGYAF.

The chain couples TRBV28 to TRBJ2-7; D may be TRBD1 (6 bases). Looked up from germline, CDR1 is MDHEN and CDR2 is SYDVKM. Trimming removed 2 bases at V and 6 bases at J, with 20 bases between. CDR3 length: 16 residues. The CDR3 nucleotides are TGTGCCAGCAGTTTACCTGACAGGCCTCAAATCGGCGAGCAGTACTTC. Translation gives CASSLPDRPQIGEQYF.

This clonotype showed up many times. This rearrangement joins TRBV6-5 to TRBJ1-5; possible D gene TRBD1, 5 bases. Trimming left V 4 bases short and J 2 bases short, with 12 bases between. Germline loops: CDR1 MNHEY, CDR2 SVGAGI. CDR3 size: 15 residues. CDR3 region: CASSSEGSGNQPQHF. The DNA of the CDR3 is TGTGCCAGCAGTTCGGAGGGGTCAGGCAATCAGCCCCAGCATTTT.

The chain recombines TRBV12-3 or TRBV12-4 with TRBJ2-2; TRBD1 agrees at 7 bases. The V segment lost 5 bases and the J segment 5 bases; nucleotides outside the gene matches: 8. The CDR3 totals 15 residues. The chain's CDR3 is CASSPDRIGTGELFF. As DNA, the CDR3 is TGTGCCAGCAGTCCGGACAGGATTGGGACCGGGGAGCTGTTTTTT.

This clonotype has ten or more counts. CDR3 sequence (DNA): TGTGCCAGCAGCTTAGATGTAGAGACCCAGTACTTC. This sequence encodes CASSLDVETQYF. The chain joins TRBV7-2 to TRBJ2-5; D gene unclear. V was clipped by 1 base and J by 4 bases, with 4 bases between them. There are 12 residues in the CDR3. Germline assignment: CDR1 SGHTA and CDR2 FQGNSA.

This clonotype occurred many times. The V gene is TRBV11-2, the J gene TRBJ2-7; D is ambiguous. Trimming took 5 bases from V and 2 from J, leaving 13 bases between them. This CDR3 is built from 14 residues. Germline CDR1 is SGHAT and CDR2 is FQNNGV. The CDR3 sequence is CASSAVAQTYEQYF. As DNA, the CDR3 is TGTGCCAGCAGCGCAGTGGCACAGACCTACGAGCAGTACTTC.

This clonotype was seen repeatedly, ten times or more. The V gene is TRBV18, the J gene TRBJ1-5; D might be TRBD1 (6 bases). Trimming took 2 bases from V and 3 from J, leaving 11 bases between them. Germline assignment: CDR1 KGHSH and CDR2 LQKENI. This CDR3 is 15 amino acids long. Written as DNA, the CDR3 is TGTGCCAGCTCACCAGCCGGACAGACCAATCAGCCCCAGCATTTT. It translates to CASSPAGQTNQPQHF. Filled out from reference TRBV18 and TRBJ1-5, the complete variable domain reads NAGVMQNPRHLVRRRGQEARLRCSPMKGHSHVYWYRQLPEEGLKFMVYLQKENIIDESGMPKERFSAEFPKEGPSILRIQQVVRGDSAAYFCASSPAGQTNQPQHFGDGTRLSIL.

This clonotype was counted at least ten times. This rearrangement joins TRBV6-1 to TRBJ1-1, with no clear D. Per the germline V gene, CDR1 is MNHNS and CDR2 is SASEGT. The length of the CDR3 is 13 residues. V shed 5 bases and J shed 3 bases, with 10 bases lying between them. The CDR3 region has the DNA TGTGCCAGCAGTCAGCGAAGGGACACTGAAGCTTTCTTT. Encoded protein: CASSQRRDTEAFF.

This clonotype was observed a few times. The chain joins TRBV3-1 to TRBJ2-7; D is ambiguous. Trimming shortened V by 3 bases and J by 6 bases, and 12 bases separated the two germline ends. The CDR3 runs to 13 residues. Germline CDR1 and CDR2: LGHDT and YNNKEL (reference sequence). In DNA, the CDR3 is TGTGCCAGCAGCCAGTCTCGCAGCCGCGAGCAGTACTTC. This codes for CASSQSRSREQYF.

V and J are TRBV19 and TRBJ1-2, with D perhaps matching TRBD1 (5 bases). The CDR3 runs to 14 residues. Per the germline V gene, CDR1 is LNHDA and CDR2 is SQIVND (reference sequence). V was shortened by 3 bases and J by 4 bases, with 12 bases between the two germline ends. DNA for the CDR3: TGTGCCAGTAGTATGGACGGGACCGCCTATGGCTACACCTTC. Translating gives CASSMDGTAYGYTF.

This clonotype has more than one count but fewer than ten. The chain is built from TRBV29-1 and TRBJ1-3, with D unclear. Germline CDR1 SQVTM, CDR2 ANQGSEA. There are 13 residues in the CDR3. V dropped 5 bases and J dropped 5 bases, with 13 bases sitting between them. CDR3 residues: CSVLGSHRNTIYF. CDR3 nucleotide sequence: TGCAGCGTTTTGGGGTCCCACCGAAACACCATATATTTT.

This clonotype was detected many times. A much bigger clone sits one base away, suggesting this may be a read error. The genes are TRBV12-3 or TRBV12-4 and TRBJ2-7, with TRBD2 matching 12 bases. This CDR3 has 16 residues. J was trimmed by 3 bases and V by 5 bases; bases with no gene match: 8. This CDR3 is CASSPFLAGGFYEQYF. CDR3 in DNA: TGTGCCAGCAGTCCCTTCCTAGCGGGAGGGTTCTACGAGCAGTACTTC.

In this sample, this clonotype turned up many times. V is TRBV29-1 and J is TRBJ2-7; possible D gene TRBD1, 6 bases. The length of the CDR3 is 13 residues. The ends were cut back, 4 bases at V and 3 bases at J, with 13 bases in the middle. From germline, CDR1 is SQVTM and CDR2 ANQGSEA. The CDR3 DNA follows: TGCAGCGTTGGTGGGGACAAAGGCTACGAGCAGTACTTC. Translated: CSVGGDKGYEQYF.

This clonotype was detected ten times or more. The V call is TRBV28, the J call TRBJ2-2; the match to TRBD1 covers 9 bases. CDR3 size: 16 residues. J lost 1 base, V lost 5 bases, and 5 bases had no gene match. Germline V lookup: CDR1 MDHEN, CDR2 SYDVKM. DNA of the CDR3: TGTGCCAGCAGTCGGACAGGGGATAGGAACACCGGGGAGCTGTTTTTT. Protein product: CASSRTGDRNTGELFF.

The V gene is TRBV12-5, the J gene TRBJ2-7; D might be TRBD1 (6 bases). The germline V gene has CDR1 LGHNT and CDR2 FRNRAP. The CDR3 loop spans 22 amino acids. Trimming took 0 bases from V and 1 from J, leaving 31 bases between them. The chain's CDR3 is CASGLVTPIRKRPGHLSYEQYF. CDR3 bases: TGTGCTAGTGGTTTGGTTACCCCGATTAGAAAGAGGCCGGGACATCTATCCTACGAGCAGTACTTC.

This chain links TRBV30 with TRBJ1-2, with a tentative D call TRBD1 (5 bases). From germline, CDR1 is GTSNPN and CDR2 SVGIG (reference sequence). V gave up 2 bases and J gave up 7 bases, with 20 bases separating them. The CDR3 is 15 residues long. Written as DNA, the CDR3 is TGTGCCTGGAGTTCCGAGGGACTTTCTAACCGTGGCTACACCTTC. Amino acids: CAWSSEGLSNRGYTF.

The V and J genes are TRBV6-2 or TRBV6-3 and TRBJ1-5; 7 bases are shared with TRBD1. This CDR3 is 14 amino acids long. V shed 5 bases and J 7 bases; nucleotides not matched to a gene: 8. CDR1 is MNHEY and CDR2 is SVGEGT in the germline V gene. The CDR3 DNA is TGTGCCAGCAGTCCGTCGGACAGGCCCCAGCCCCAGCATTTT. Translation gives CASSPSDRPQPQHF.

This clonotype turned up a few times. The rearrangement uses TRBV28 and TRBJ2-2; TRBD2 matches at 8 bases. Germline trimming cut 6 bases from V and 6 bases from J; bases unmatched to any gene: 6. Germline CDR1 is MDHEN and CDR2 is SYDVKM. This CDR3 is built from 14 residues. The chain's CDR3 is CASSQTSAAGELFF. CDR3 coding DNA: TGTGCCAGCAGCCAGACTAGCGCAGCCGGGGAGCTGTTTTTT.

The chain combines TRBV20-1 with TRBJ1-1; D unresolved. This CDR3 is built from 16 residues. The V and J ends lost 0 bases and 1 base respectively, with 15 bases between them. Germline lookup yields CDR1 DFQATT and CDR2 SNEGSKA (reference sequence). The CDR3 nucleotides are TGCAGTGCTAGAGATGGGTACCGTAATAAGAACACTGAAGCTTTCTTT. It is translated as CSARDGYRNKNTEAFF.

Of note for this clonotype: It may be a read error: a sequence one base away is much more abundant. This CDR3 fails to terminate in the conserved phenylalanine or tryptophan, so it likely reflects a read error. The V and J genes are TRBV7-6 and TRBJ2-5; 7 bases map to TRBD2. CDR1 SGHVS and CDR2 FNYEAQ come from the germline V gene. There are 16 residues in the CDR3. J lost 2 bases, V lost 6 bases, and 12 bases had no gene match. The CDR3 nucleotides read TGTGCCAGCAGACAAACACCCGGGACTACACAAGAGACCCAGTACTTG. Its protein product is CASRQTPGTTQETQYL.

This clonotype has more than one count but fewer than ten. A read error may account for a junction end that differs from germline. The V and J genes are TRBV7-7 and TRBJ2-7; 8 nucleotides align to TRBD2. CDR1 is SSHAT, CDR2 FNYEAQ, per germline (reference sequence). The CDR3 sequence is 14 residues long. The CDR3 sequence: CASSSSGTRNRQYF. The DNA for the CDR3 is TGTGCTAGCAGCTCATCGGGGACTAGGAATCGGCAGTACTTC.

This clonotype was seen a few times. J is TRBJ2-5 and V is TRBV24-1, with unresolved D. Germline V gene data show CDR1 as KGHDR and CDR2 as SFDVKD. V lost 5 bases and J 5 bases, leaving 11 bases between the germline ends. The CDR3 runs to 13 residues. The CDR3 is CATSGEEMETQYF. The DNA of the CDR3 is TGTGCCACCAGTGGTGAGGAAATGGAGACCCAGTACTTC.

At least ten counts were recorded for this clonotype. V and J are TRBV4-1 and TRBJ2-2, with 15 bases fitting TRBD2. After removal of 4 bases from V and 8 bases from J, the junction contained 8 bases not matched to a gene. The CDR3 has 17 residues. The germline CDR1 and CDR2 sequences are MGHRA and YSYEKL. CDR3 protein: CASSPRTSGRAAGELFF. Here the CDR3 DNA reads TGCGCCAGCAGCCCACGGACTAGCGGGAGGGCCGCGGGGGAGCTGTTTTTT.

The rearrangement joins TRBV18 to TRBJ1-2; 7 nucleotides line up with TRBD1. V lost 5 bases and J lost 8; bases outside the gene matches: 5. The CDR3 has 12 amino acids. The germline CDR1 and CDR2 sequences are KGHSH and LQKENI. As DNA, the CDR3 is TGTGCCAGCTCAGTGGGACAGCAAGGCTACACCTTC. It translates to CASSVGQQGYTF.

This clonotype was seen more than once but under ten times. The chain's CDR3 is CASSVGTGGTNSPLHF. In nucleotides, the CDR3 is TGTGCCAGCAGCGTGGGGACAGGGGGGACGAATTCACCCCTCCACTTT. The chain combines TRBV9 with TRBJ1-6, with TRBD1 matching over 11 bases. CDR1 and CDR2 from the germline V gene are SGDLS and YYNGEE. Trimming removed 2 bases from V and 7 bases from J; junction bases left unmatched: 5. This CDR3 contains 16 residues.